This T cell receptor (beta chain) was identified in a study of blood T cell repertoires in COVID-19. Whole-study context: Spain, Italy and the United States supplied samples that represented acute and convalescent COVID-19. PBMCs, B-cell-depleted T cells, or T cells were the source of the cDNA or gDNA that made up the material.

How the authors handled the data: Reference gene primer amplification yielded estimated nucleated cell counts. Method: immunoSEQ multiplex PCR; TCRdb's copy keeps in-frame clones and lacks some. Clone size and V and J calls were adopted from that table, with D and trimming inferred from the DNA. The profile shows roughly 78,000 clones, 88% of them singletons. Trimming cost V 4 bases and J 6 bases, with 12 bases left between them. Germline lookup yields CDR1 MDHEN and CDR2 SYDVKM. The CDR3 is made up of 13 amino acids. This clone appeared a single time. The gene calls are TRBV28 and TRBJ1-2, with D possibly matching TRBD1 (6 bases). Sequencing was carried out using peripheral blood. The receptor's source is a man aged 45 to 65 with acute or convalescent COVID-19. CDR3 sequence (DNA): TGTGCCAGCAGTTCAGGACAGTCGGATGGCTACACCTTC. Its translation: CASSSGQSDGYTF.